The next 29 T cell receptor beta chains were all read from a single sample in a study of blood T cell repertoires in COVID-19. The protocol was immunoSEQ multiplex PCR, while the TCRdb copy is restricted to in-frame clones and leaves out a portion. The sample consists of approximately 430,000 clones, roughly 89% of them appearing once. The sample consisted of peripheral blood. The receptor set was obtained from a woman in her 30s with active or convalescent COVID-19.

The rearrangement links TRBV6-1 to TRBJ2-5; 12 nucleotides align to TRBD2. The CDR3 runs 15 residues. V shed 2 bases and J 4 bases; nucleotides not matched to a gene: 2. The germline gives CDR1 MNHNS, CDR2 SASEGT. The CDR3 reads CASSERLAGVETQYF. CDR3 bases: TGTGCCAGCAGTGAAAGACTAGCGGGGGTAGAGACCCAGTACTTC.

The chain employs TRBV6-5 and TRBJ2-7, with D unclear. The CDR3 is 13 residues long. In germline, CDR1 is MNHEY, CDR2 SVGAGI. Trimming left V 8 bases short and J 0 bases short, with 11 bases between. In DNA, the CDR3 is TGTGCCAGCGGCTTATCCGCCTCCTACGAGCAGTACTTC. Translating gives CASGLSASYEQYF.

The chain has TRBV27 and TRBJ2-5; weak D call: TRBD1 (6 bases). CDR3 length equals 14 residues. V lost 5 bases, J lost 0 bases, and 10 bases lay in between. Germline V CDR1 and CDR2: MNHEY, SMNVEV (reference sequence). This CDR3 reads CASSPWTDQETQYF. Here the CDR3 DNA reads TGTGCCAGCAGTCCATGGACAGACCAAGAGACCCAGTACTTC.

V is TRBV18 and J is TRBJ1-1, with 7 positions matching TRBD1. CDR1 and CDR2 from the germline V gene are KGHSH and LQKENI. J gave up 5 bases and V 4 bases, and 4 bases lay outside the gene matches. The CDR3 is 13 amino acids. The CDR3 spells CASSLGTDTEAFF. The CDR3 coding sequence is TGTGCCAGCTCACTCGGGACAGATACTGAAGCTTTCTTT.

J is TRBJ2-7 and V is TRBV7-8, with TRBD2 as a possible D gene (6 bases). V lost 4 bases to trimming and J lost 2 bases, with 12 bases between them. Germline CDR1 is SGHVS and CDR2 is FQNEAQ. The CDR3 is made up of 14 amino acids. CDR3 sequence (DNA): TGTGCCAGCAGCTCCCTCGGGGGAGCCTACGAGCAGTACTTC. Amino acids: CASSSLGGAYEQYF.

V gene TRBV10-3 combines with J gene TRBJ1-2, with D uncertain. Germline CDR1 is ENHRY and CDR2 is SYGVKD. Trimming took off 4 bases at V and 10 bases at J, with 10 bases between the two ends. The CDR3 contains 11 residues. The CDR3 sequence is CAISVREDYTF. In DNA form, the CDR3 reads TGTGCCATCAGTGTTAGAGAGGACTACACCTTC.

This clone was recorded only once. The J gene is TRBJ2-5, the V gene TRBV6-5; 13 bases align to TRBD2. V gave up 10 bases and J gave up 4 bases; unmatched junction bases: 9. Germline V CDR1 and CDR2: MNHEY, SVGAGI. CDR3 length equals 15 residues. The DNA of the CDR3 is TGTGCCATCGGACTAGCGGGAGCAGACAGAGAGACCCAGTACTTC. It codes for CAIGLAGADRETQYF.

The chain links TRBV4-1 to TRBJ2-7; 12 bases agree with TRBD2. Unmatched junction bases numbered 4, after V lost 1 base and J lost 3 bases. CDR3 length equals 16 residues. The germline V gene has CDR1 MGHRA and CDR2 YSYEKL. The CDR3 DNA reads TGCGCCAGCAGCCAAGTTAGACTAGCGGGAGACTACGAGCAGTACTTC. Translation: CASSQVRLAGDYEQYF.

The V call is TRBV14, the J call TRBJ2-1; TRBD1 matches 8 bases. V lost 4 bases to trimming and J lost 3 bases; unmatched junction nucleotides: 11. This CDR3 is 17 amino acids long. Germline V gene data show CDR1 as SGHDN and CDR2 as FVKESK. The CDR3 loop is CASSPEVGRGLYNEQFF. DNA for the CDR3: TGTGCCAGCAGCCCCGAGGTGGGCAGGGGGCTCTACAATGAGCAGTTCTTC.

V is TRBV6-4 and J is TRBJ1-1; D is perhaps TRBD1 (5 bases). Germline-derived CDR1 and CDR2 are MRHNA and SNTAGT. V dropped 9 bases and J dropped 1 base, with 12 bases sitting between them. The CDR3 runs 13 residues. CDR3: CASAPGPNTEAFF. The CDR3 DNA sequence: TGTGCCAGTGCCCCAGGGCCGAACACTGAAGCTTTCTTT.

The genes are TRBV6-5 and TRBJ2-7, with 7 bases identical to TRBD1. Per the germline V gene, CDR1 is MNHEY and CDR2 is SVGAGI. The CDR3 length is 13 residues. V lost 7 bases to trimming and J lost 6 bases; unmatched junction nucleotides: 9. CDR3 region: CASIGRTGGEQYF. CDR3 nucleotides: TGTGCCAGCATTGGACGGACAGGAGGCGAGCAGTACTTC.

DNA of the CDR3: TGCAGCGTCCTCGGGACAGGAGGGAACTATGGCTACACCTTC. Translation gives CSVLGTGGNYGYTF. The chain joins TRBV29-1 to TRBJ1-2; the match to TRBD1 covers 8 bases. The CDR3 length is 14 residues. The V segment lost 6 bases and the J segment 2 bases; nucleotides outside the gene matches: 8. Germline V gene sequence: CDR1 SQVTM, CDR2 ANQGSEA.

As regards this clone: At one end, the junction sequence differs from germline, possibly due to a read error. This chain links TRBV5-1 with TRBJ1-1, with a weak D call TRBD1 (5 bases). Germline-derived CDR1 and CDR2 are SGHRS and YFSETQ. CDR3 length: 14 amino acids. This CDR3 is CASSLARADEEAFF. The CDR3 DNA follows: TGCGCCAGCAGTTTGGCCAGGGCTGACGAAGAAGCTTTCTTT.

The chain uses TRBV3-1 (or the pseudogene TRBV3-2) and TRBJ2-3; TRBD2 is a possible D gene (7 bases). The CDR3 contains 16 residues. Trimming left V 1 base short and J 4 bases short, with 15 bases between. CDR1 is LGHDT and CDR2 is YNNKEL in the germline V gene (reference sequence). For the CDR3, the DNA is TGTGCCAGCAGCCAAGTGGTCGGGGGGCAGGCAGATACGCAGTATTTT. Translation: CASSQVVGGQADTQYF.

The chain has TRBV5-1 and TRBJ2-1, with TRBD2 matching 7 bases. Losses at the gene ends were 4 bases for V and 8 bases for J; bases not matched to a gene: 6. Germline loops: CDR1 SGHRS, CDR2 YFSETQ. The CDR3 is 13 amino acids. The CDR3 region is CASSETGGYEQFF. The CDR3 DNA is TGCGCCAGCAGCGAGACCGGGGGGTATGAGCAGTTCTTC.

This sequence joins TRBV6-5 and TRBJ1-2; TRBD1 matches 9 bases. Germline V gene sequence: CDR1 MNHEY, CDR2 SVGAGI. V shed 6 bases and J 4 bases; nucleotides not matched to a gene: 9. CDR3 length: 15 residues. The chain's CDR3 is CASRLRDREGYGYTF. The DNA for the CDR3 is TGTGCCAGCAGACTCCGGGACAGGGAGGGCTATGGCTACACCTTC.

The chain combines TRBV19 with TRBJ2-1; 11 bases are shared with TRBD2. The V segment lost 6 bases and the J segment 6 bases; nucleotides outside the gene matches: 10. This CDR3 is built from 16 residues. Germline values: CDR1 LNHDA, CDR2 SQIVND (reference sequence). CDR3 nucleotide sequence: TGTGCCAGTAGCCCTACAGGCCTAGCGGGAGGCAATGAGCAGTTCTTC. Protein product: CASSPTGLAGGNEQFF.

V and J are TRBV11-2 and TRBJ1-2, with 8 bases fitting TRBD1. The CDR3 runs to 14 residues. In germline, CDR1 is SGHAT, CDR2 FQNNGV. J was trimmed by 7 bases and V by 1 base; bases with no gene match: 5. CDR3 nucleotide sequence: TGTGCCAGCAGCTTAGTGGGGACAGGAGGTGGCTACACCTTC. Protein product: CASSLVGTGGGYTF.

The chain uses TRBV27 and TRBJ2-7; perhaps TRBD2 as D (5 bases). CDR3 size: 13 residues. The V gene's germline CDR1 is MNHEY and CDR2 SMNVEV (reference sequence). Trimming stripped 3 bases from V and 4 bases from J, with 10 bases between. CDR3 region: CASSFGSGYEQYF. CDR3 DNA: TGTGCCAGCAGTTTTGGGAGCGGATACGAGCAGTACTTC.

Comment on this clone: This CDR3 is also generated by other DNA sequences in the sample. CDR3 coding DNA: TGCGCCAGCAGCGTGGGACAACAAGAGACCCAGTACTTC. It yields the protein CASSVGQQETQYF. This chain joins TRBV5-1 and TRBJ2-5, with a weak D call TRBD1 (6 bases). Germline lookup yields CDR1 SGHRS and CDR2 YFSETQ. V gave up 4 bases and J gave up 2 bases, with 9 bases separating them. CDR3 length: 13 residues.

The chain employs TRBV2 and TRBJ2-1; 8 bases line up with TRBD2. V shed 2 bases, J shed 8 bases, and the junction held 5 bases outside the gene matches. The CDR3 length is 14 residues. From germline, CDR1 is SNHLY and CDR2 FYNNEI. The CDR3: CASSESGRADEQFF. The CDR3, as DNA: TGTGCCAGCAGTGAATCCGGGAGGGCCGATGAGCAGTTCTTC.

The chain joins TRBV7-9 to TRBJ1-1; D not certain. This CDR3 region has 15 residues. V dropped 2 bases and J dropped 0 bases, with 10 bases sitting between them. Germline-derived CDR1 and CDR2 are SEHNR and FQNEAQ (reference sequence). The CDR3 loop is CASSLRGHLNTEAFF. The CDR3 DNA reads TGTGCCAGCAGCTTAAGAGGTCATTTGAACACTGAAGCTTTCTTT.

This chain uses TRBV7-9 with TRBJ1-2, with D tentatively TRBD1 (6 bases). V shed 4 bases and J shed 8 bases, with 11 bases lying between them. CDR1 is SEHNR and CDR2 is FQNEAQ in the germline V gene (reference sequence). The CDR3 contains 12 residues. CDR3 DNA: TGTGCCAGCAGCTCCCTCCAGGGGGGCTACACCTTC. This gives the protein CASSSLQGGYTF.

This clone was counted once. The chain couples TRBV3-1 (or the pseudogene TRBV3-2) to TRBJ2-2; D not resolved. V dropped 0 bases and J dropped 0 bases, with 14 bases sitting between them. The V gene's germline CDR1 is LGHDT and CDR2 YNNKEL (reference sequence). The CDR3 has 18 amino acids. The CDR3 loop is CASSQDNAPVANTGELFF. In DNA, the CDR3 is TGTGCCAGCAGCCAAGATAACGCGCCCGTAGCGAACACCGGGGAGCTGTTTTTT.

This sequence joins TRBV4-1 and TRBJ2-7, with a weak D call TRBD2 (6 bases). Per the germline V gene, CDR1 is MGHRA and CDR2 is YSYEKL. V was cut by 1 base and J by 3 bases, with 13 bases left in between. The CDR3 spans 15 residues. The CDR3 spells CASSQVGRGVYEQYF. The CDR3 region has the DNA TGCGCCAGCAGCCAAGTAGGGCGCGGGGTCTACGAGCAGTACTTC.

V usage is TRBV30 and J usage is TRBJ2-5, with 7 bases that match TRBD2. Germline CDR1 reads GTSNPN; CDR2 reads SVGIG (reference sequence). The CDR3 spans 13 residues. The V and J ends lost 3 bases and 3 bases, in that order; junction bases with no gene match: 4. The CDR3 spells CAWRRAGEETQYF. CDR3 nucleotide sequence: TGTGCCTGGAGGCGGGCGGGGGAAGAGACCCAGTACTTC.

The rearrangement uses TRBV2 and TRBJ1-2; 9 nucleotides match TRBD1. The CDR3 extends over 15 amino acids. V lost 4 bases, J lost 6 bases, and 9 bases stayed unmatched. CDR1 is SNHLY, CDR2 FYNNEI, per germline. The CDR3, as DNA: TGTGCCAGCAGTGTGAAACAGGGGGCTGGGGATGGCTACACCTTC. Amino acids: CASSVKQGAGDGYTF.

The chain combines TRBV3-1 (or the pseudogene TRBV3-2) with TRBJ2-7; TRBD2 is a possible D gene (5 bases). This CDR3 contains 12 residues. Trimming cost V 4 bases and J 4 bases, with 8 bases left between them. Looked up from germline, CDR1 is LGHDT and CDR2 is YNNKEL (reference sequence). The CDR3 DNA follows: TGTGCCAGCAGCCCTCGCGGGTACGAGCAGTACTTC. Translated, it gives CASSPRGYEQYF.

The chain links TRBV27 to TRBJ1-3, with a weak D call TRBD1 (5 bases). Trimming shortened V by 6 bases and J by 4 bases, and 13 bases separated the two germline ends. The germline CDR1 and CDR2 sequences are MNHEY and SMNVEV (reference sequence). This CDR3 comprises 14 residues. CDR3 residues: CASRGGAGGNTIYF. The CDR3 DNA reads as TGTGCCAGCAGGGGCGGGGCAGGGGGAAACACCATATATTTT.